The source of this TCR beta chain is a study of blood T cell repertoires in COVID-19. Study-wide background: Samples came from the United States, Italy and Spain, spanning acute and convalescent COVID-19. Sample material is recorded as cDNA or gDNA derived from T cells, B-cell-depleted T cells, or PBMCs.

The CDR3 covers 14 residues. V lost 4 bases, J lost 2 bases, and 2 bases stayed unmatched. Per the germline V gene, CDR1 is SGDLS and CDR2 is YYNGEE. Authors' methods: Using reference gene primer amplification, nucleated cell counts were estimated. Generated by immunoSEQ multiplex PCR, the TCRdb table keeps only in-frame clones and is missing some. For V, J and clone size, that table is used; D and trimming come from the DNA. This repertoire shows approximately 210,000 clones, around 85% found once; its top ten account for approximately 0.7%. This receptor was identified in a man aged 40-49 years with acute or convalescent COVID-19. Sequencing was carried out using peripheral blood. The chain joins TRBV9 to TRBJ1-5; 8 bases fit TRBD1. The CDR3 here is CASSPTGGNQPQHF. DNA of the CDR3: TGTGCCAGCAGCCCGACAGGGGGCAATCAGCCCCAGCATTTT.